Detailed here is one T cell receptor beta chain. No cognate antigen has been identified for it. Per-base qualities were not stored, and no clone one base away is much larger. The data are from a study of shared clonotypes between healthy human individuals (dated by TCRdb to 2018 to 2021). As for the study more broadly: The cohort comprised a couple of women and a few men aged 18 to 49 years. Per donor, three plates each were used for CD4 naive and CD4 memory, two for CD8 naive, and one for CD8 memory. To estimate repertoire size and how much clonotype sharing occurs between individuals, the study deeply sequenced the blood TCR repertoires of a handful of healthy adults. To increase sequencing depth and limit assay-specific biases, TCR repertoire library preparation and sequencing were carried out by different laboratories using diverse techniques. Between about 0.85 and 9.5 billion PBMCs per donor were obtained by leukapheresis. Paper-wide results and their limitations: Estimated clonotype richness was generally larger for naive than for memory subsets. Higher generation probabilities were observed for clonotypes shared by all four sorted-subset donors than for non-shared clonotypes. Sharing across several donors was observed for approximately 5% of naive CD4, over 3% of naive CD8, 2% to 2.5% of memory CD4, and around 0.44% of memory CD8 clonotypes. Even with the large sequencing depth, rarefaction of the sorted-subset datasets indicated that sequencing was incomplete. Based on pairwise subsampling, the degree of clonotype sharing among donors was expected to be affected by sequencing depth. The small number of donors limited the genetic and exposure-history diversity represented. Only blood was sampled, and tissue TCR repertoires likely differ from those in blood.

Cut back by 7 bases and 7 bases, the V and J ends lie 23 bases apart. Taken from cysteine to phenylalanine, the CDR3 has 16 residues. Left in the record is the CDR3 DNA by itself, 48 bases read in frame from the first base. CDR1 SEHNR and CDR2 FQNEAQ were looked up in the germline V gene (reference sequence). TCR CDR3 regions were amplified from genomic DNA by multiplex PCR using the deep immunoSEQ assay. Genomic DNA extracted from each cell subset was distributed evenly over all wells of several immunoSEQ 96-well plates, and each plate served as one replicate. For sorted subsets, approximately 200 ng of genomic DNA, equivalent to tens of thousands of T cell genomes, went into each replicate PCR. Purified libraries were measured with a Qubit 3.0 fluorometer, size-checked on a Bioanalyzer 2100, and measured again with the KAPA Library Quantification kit. Every immunoSEQ 96-well plate was sequenced on a dedicated single-read 150-cycle Illumina NextSeq 550 flow cell. Turning to the authors' computational methods: The immunoSEQ output contained only junctional sequences without quality scores, so filtering could not match that applied to full-length reads. Sequences were annotated with PyIR, a Python wrapper for IgBLAST v1.9, using IMGT germline references to assign V/J genes and CDR3. Reads were removed for weak V/J assignments (E-value above 1e-6), missing CDR3, stop codons, out-of-frame junctions, or ambiguous translated residues. A V3J clonotype was defined by an identical inferred V gene, J gene, and CDR3 amino acid sequence. To compute the percentage overlap between repertoires, the number of shared unique clonotypes was divided by the size of the smaller repertoire. Richness of each repertoire was evaluated using RTK rarefaction, the Chao1 estimator, and Recon v2.1 estimates of unobserved clonotypes. Generation probabilities for all TCRbeta clonotypes obtained by the gDNA method from a handful of donors were computed using OLGA. TCRdb took this table from immuneACCESS and kept in-frame rearrangements with V and J called. Such tables lack part of the clones; where checked against another copy, unresolved V genes explain under half of the gap, and the rest is unexplained. The V and J calls and clone size come from that table; D and trimming were worked out from the DNA. The sample table records about 700,000 clones; about 92% of these occur just once. In total, the top ten clones hold about 24% of the sample.

CD8 naive samples consisted of CD45RO-negative cells that were positively selected for CCR7, yielding a CD45RA+CCR7+ population without TemRA cells. The donors were healthy, HIV-negative adults with no recently reported acute infections or vaccinations. Only Caucasian adults living in Nashville, Tennessee, USA were represented among the donors. Blood was collected by leukapheresis, and PBMCs were isolated by Ficoll-Histopaque density gradient centrifugation and then cryopreserved in liquid nitrogen vapor phase. Analytical flow cytometry was used to check the purity and quantity of every magnetically sorted T cell population. Genomic DNA was isolated from every sorted fraction and measured by UV absorbance on a Nanodrop 2000c.

The rearranged chain carries TRBV7-9 and TRBJ2-1; 6 matching bases give a weak D call of TRBD2. The sequence came from a man younger than 40 in good health. What was sequenced was naive CD8+ T cells sorted from blood. Reading the label with the study, this specimen's cell subset or site is: CD45RA+CCR7+. The CDR3 reads CASTLPGTAGSNEQFF. At the DNA level, the sequence is TGTGCCAGCACCCTCCCGGGAACAGCGGGTTCTAATGAGCAGTTCTTC.